This TCR beta chain was observed in a study of T cell changes during pregnancy in multiple sclerosis. Germline trimming cut 0 bases from V and 6 bases from J; bases unmatched to any gene: 5. Germline V gene data show CDR1 as SGDLS and CDR2 as YYNGEE. The CDR3 has 15 residues. The data were produced by immunoSEQ multiplex PCR, yet TCRdb's version contains in-frame clones alone and is incomplete. The sample records about 130,000 clones, roughly 95% being singletons. The chain combines TRBV9 with TRBJ2-7, with TRBD1 identical over 11 bases. The starting material was peripheral blood, obtained after pregnancy. This receptor was obtained from a female donor with multiple sclerosis, enrolled in a pregnancy study. CDR3 bases: TGTGCCAGCAGCGTAGATCCGGGACAGGGGGTCGAGCAGTACTTC. Its protein is CASSVDPGQGVEQYF.